This T cell receptor beta chain originates from a study of PD-L1 blockade in urothelial cancer. For the study at large: Patients commenced atezolizumab at some point between 2014 and 2015, and it was given at 1,200 mg intravenously every 3 weeks. Samples came from 3 weeks, at the second dose, and 6 weeks into treatment. Study outcomes and limitations: Prediction of better survival came from below-median pretreatment blood TCR clonality.

The time point is: peripheral blood 6 weeks after treatment start. Urothelial carcinoma affected the patients, and it was locally advanced or metastatic. Clones were read by immunoSEQ multiplex PCR, and TCRdb kept only the in-frame ones, dropping some. The table lists fewer than 50,000 clones, about 90% of them singletons. Trimming pared 5 bases from V and 7 bases from J, leaving 15 bases between. Germline V gene sequence: CDR1 SGHAT, CDR2 FQNNGV. There are 13 residues in the CDR3. About this clone: Its specificity is not known.

The chain joins TRBV11-2 to TRBJ2-7; D perhaps matches TRBD2 (6 bases). The clonotype originates from a man between 65 and 85 years old with urothelial cancer. The material sequenced was PBMCs, taken around atezolizumab (anti-PD-L1) treatment. For the CDR3, the DNA is TGTGCCAGCAGCCTCTGGGAGGCCTTGGAGCAGTACTTC. Translation gives CASSLWEALEQYF.